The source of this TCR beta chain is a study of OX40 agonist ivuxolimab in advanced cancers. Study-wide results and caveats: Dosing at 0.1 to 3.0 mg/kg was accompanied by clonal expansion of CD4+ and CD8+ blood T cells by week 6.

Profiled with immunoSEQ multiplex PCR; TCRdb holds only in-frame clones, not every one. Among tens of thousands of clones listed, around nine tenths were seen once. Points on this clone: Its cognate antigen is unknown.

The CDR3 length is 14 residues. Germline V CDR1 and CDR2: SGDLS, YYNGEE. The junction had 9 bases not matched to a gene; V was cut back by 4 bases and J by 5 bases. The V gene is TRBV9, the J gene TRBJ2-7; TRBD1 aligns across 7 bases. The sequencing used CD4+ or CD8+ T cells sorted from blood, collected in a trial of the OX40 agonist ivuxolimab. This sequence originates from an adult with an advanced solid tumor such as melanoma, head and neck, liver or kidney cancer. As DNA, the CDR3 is TGTGCCAGCAGCCCGGGACAGATATTCCACGAGCAGTACTTC. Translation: CASSPGQIFHEQYF.